Below are 27 T cell receptor beta chains sequenced from a single sample in a study of high-grade serous ovarian cancer treatment subgroups. TCRdb keeps only in-frame clones here, not all; method: immunoSEQ multiplex PCR. The sample includes around 20,000 clones, approximately 72% of them seen just once. The tumor samples were collected prior to definitive surgery or chemotherapy. The specimen sequenced was tumor tissue. The receptors come from a human donor with high-grade serous ovarian cancer.

The chain joins TRBV2 to TRBJ1-5, with 7 bases matching TRBD1. In germline, CDR1 is SNHLY, CDR2 FYNNEI. V gave up 6 bases and J gave up 1 base; unmatched junction bases: 6. The length of the CDR3 is 15 residues. The chain's CDR3 is CASSKGQISNQPQHF. The CDR3 nucleotides are TGTGCCAGCAGCAAGGGACAGATCAGCAATCAGCCCCAGCATTTT.

V and J are TRBV4-3 and TRBJ2-3, with 8 bases matching TRBD2. Germline-derived CDR1 and CDR2 are LGHNA and YSLEER. CDR3 length: 17 amino acids. The J segment lost 1 base and the V segment lost 5 bases, leaving 11 bases of the junction unmatched. The CDR3 DNA reads as TGCGCCAGCAGCTGGGTGAGGGGTAGCGGGGGCACAGATACGCAGTATTTT. Its translation is CASSWVRGSGGTDTQYF.

The J gene is TRBJ1-1, the V gene TRBV7-2; 11 bases map to TRBD1. The CDR3 sequence is 14 residues long. V was pared by 4 bases and J by 5 bases, with 3 bases of the junction left unmatched. Germline V CDR1 and CDR2: SGHTA, FQGNSA. Here the CDR3 DNA reads TGTGCCAGCAGCTACGGGGACAGGGGGACTGAAGCTTTCTTT. Amino acid sequence: CASSYGDRGTEAFF.

The gene calls are TRBV28 and TRBJ2-7, with 11 positions matching TRBD1. V was clipped by 6 bases and J by 3 bases; unmatched bases: 13. The CDR3 is 17 residues long. CDR1 MDHEN and CDR2 SYDVKM come from the germline V gene. This CDR3 reads CASSPQGAGQGDYEQYF. The CDR3 DNA follows: TGTGCCAGCAGCCCCCAGGGTGCGGGACAGGGGGACTACGAGCAGTACTTC.

The chain employs TRBV19 and TRBJ1-5; possible D gene TRBD1, 6 bases. CDR3 length: 14 amino acids. Germline CDR1 LNHDA, CDR2 SQIVND (reference sequence). Deletions cut 8 bases from V and 4 bases from J, with 15 bases between. The DNA of the CDR3 is TGTGCCAGTGAGGGGGGAAGGAGGAATCAGCCCCAGCATTTT. Translating gives CASEGGRRNQPQHF.

The J gene is TRBJ2-2, the V gene TRBV4-2, with a weak D call TRBD1 (5 bases). The V end was cut by 3 bases, the J end by 0 bases, with 11 bases between. The CDR3 has 16 residues. Per the germline V gene, CDR1 is LGHNA and CDR2 is YNFKEQ. CDR3 residues: CASSQPTASNTGELFF. The CDR3 coding sequence is TGTGCCAGCAGCCAGCCGACAGCTTCGAACACCGGGGAGCTGTTTTTT.

The chain is built from TRBV10-3 and TRBJ2-2; no clear D. Looked up from germline, CDR1 is ENHRY and CDR2 is SYGVKD. The CDR3 runs to 13 residues. Trimming pared 4 bases from V and 5 bases from J, leaving 8 bases between. The CDR3 bases are TGTGCCATCAGTGCCGTGGGGACCGGGGAGCTGTTTTTT. This gives the protein CAISAVGTGELFF.

The chain recombines TRBV11-2 with TRBJ2-4, with TRBD2 as a possible D gene (5 bases). Trimming pared 8 bases from V and 7 bases from J, leaving 9 bases between. The germline V gene has CDR1 SGHAT and CDR2 FQNNGV. The CDR3 spans 11 residues. The CDR3: CASASGNIQYF. CDR3 coding DNA: TGTGCCAGCGCATCGGGGAACATTCAGTACTTC.

The table lists this clone with a few counts. The rearrangement uses TRBV18 and TRBJ1-1; the D is unclear. The V gene's germline CDR1 is KGHSH and CDR2 LQKENI. V was trimmed by 3 bases and J by 0 bases, leaving 5 bases between them. There are 13 residues in the CDR3. The CDR3 spells CASSPDMNTEAFF. The CDR3 nucleotides are TGTGCCAGCTCACCCGACATGAACACTGAAGCTTTCTTT.

The chain recombines TRBV6-5 with TRBJ1-3; tentatively, D is TRBD1 (5 bases). Germline V gene sequence: CDR1 MNHEY, CDR2 SVGAGI. CDR3 length equals 13 residues. The ends were cut back, 8 bases at V and 3 bases at J, with 11 bases in the middle. The CDR3: CASSTVFGNTIYF. The CDR3 DNA reads as TGTGCCAGCTCGACAGTATTTGGAAACACCATATATTTT.

The chain links TRBV7-8 to TRBJ2-3; possibly TRBD1 for D (5 bases). Germline V lookup: CDR1 SGHVS, CDR2 FQNEAQ. V was clipped by 5 bases and J by 3 bases, with 12 bases between them. This CDR3 region has 14 residues. CDR3 DNA: TGTGCCAGCAGCGAAGGGGCTGGAACAGATACGCAGTATTTT. This encodes CASSEGAGTDTQYF. The full variable domain, in which reference TRBV7-8 and TRBJ2-3 provide the parts outside the CDR3, is GAGVSQSPRYKVAKRGQDVALRCDPISGHVSLFWYQQALGQGPEFLTYFQNEAQLDKSGLPSDRFFAERPEGSVSTLKIQRTQQEDSAVYLCASSEGAGTDTQYFGPGTRLTVL.

The chain carries TRBV27 and TRBJ2-1; 10 positions agree with TRBD2. The germline V gene has CDR1 MNHEY and CDR2 SMNVEV (reference sequence). The CDR3 runs 16 residues. J lost 1 base, V lost 0 bases, and 0 bases had no gene match. CDR3 DNA sequence: TGTGCCAGCAGTTTATCAGCGGGAGGGTCCTACAATGAGCAGTTCTTC. Its protein is CASSLSAGGSYNEQFF.

CDR3 loop: CASSIDLPSGSYNEQFF. The CDR3 coding sequence is TGTGCCAGTAGTATAGATCTGCCTAGCGGGTCCTACAATGAGCAGTTCTTC. V gene TRBV19 combines with J gene TRBJ2-1; 8 bases line up with TRBD2. The junction had 5 bases not matched to a gene; V was cut back by 0 bases and J by 1 base. Germline V gene data show CDR1 as LNHDA and CDR2 as SQIVND (reference sequence). The CDR3 runs 17 residues. The whole variable domain, filled in from reference TRBV19 and TRBJ2-1, reads DGGITQSPKYLFRKEGQNVTLSCEQNLNHDAMYWYRQDPGQGLRLIYYSQIVNDFQKGDIAEGYSVSREKKESFPLTVTSAQKNPTAFYLCASSIDLPSGSYNEQFFGPGTRLTVL.

The CDR3 spells CASSAAGTGEKLFF. The DNA for the CDR3 is TGTGCCAGCAGTGCGGCCGGGACAGGTGAAAAACTGTTTTTT. This chain uses TRBV6-1 with TRBJ1-4; the match to TRBD1 covers 8 bases. V lost 4 bases and J lost 7; bases outside the gene matches: 5. The CDR3 is made up of 14 amino acids. The germline V gene encodes CDR1 MNHNS and CDR2 SASEGT.

This chain connects TRBV7-9 to TRBJ2-7; no definite D call. V was shortened by 6 bases and J by 0 bases, with 12 bases between the two germline ends. Germline V lookup: CDR1 SEHNR, CDR2 FQNEAQ (reference sequence). CDR3 size: 14 residues. CDR3 sequence: CASSLSLLSYEQYF. The CDR3 DNA follows: TGTGCCAGCAGTCTCAGCCTCCTCTCCTACGAGCAGTACTTC.

The chain uses TRBV7-2 and TRBJ2-1, with D unresolved. Germline lookup yields CDR1 SGHTA and CDR2 FQGNSA. The ends were cut back, 6 bases at V and 2 bases at J, with 14 bases in the middle. CDR3 size: 15 residues. The CDR3 region has the DNA TGTGCCAGCAGTGAGGCTAGGGCGGCCTACAATGAGCAGTTCTTC. This codes for CASSEARAAYNEQFF.

This chain joins TRBV5-6 and TRBJ2-7; no reliable D call. CDR3 length: 12 amino acids. The V end was cut by 4 bases, the J end by 3 bases, with 8 bases between. Looked up from germline, CDR1 is SGHDT and CDR2 is YYEEEE. The CDR3 region is CASSQLSYEQYF. The CDR3 DNA follows: TGTGCCAGCAGCCAGCTAAGCTACGAGCAGTACTTC.

The rearrangement links TRBV6-4 to TRBJ2-2; unclear D gene. Trimming removed 1 base at V and 1 base at J, with 7 bases between. The CDR3 has 15 residues. The germline CDR1 and CDR2 sequences are MRHNA and SNTAGT. CDR3 loop: CASSDWAGNTGELFF. CDR3 nucleotides: TGTGCCAGCAGTGACTGGGCAGGGAACACCGGGGAGCTGTTTTTT.

The chain carries TRBV7-9 and TRBJ2-1, with D perhaps TRBD2 (6 bases). Germline V gives CDR1 SEHNR, CDR2 FQNEAQ (reference sequence). Trimming took 2 bases from V and 5 from J, leaving 19 bases between them. CDR3 length: 17 residues. CDR3 sequence: CASSLNPMRWTNNEQFF. The CDR3 bases are TGTGCCAGCAGCTTAAACCCCATGAGGTGGACTAACAATGAGCAGTTCTTC.

The CDR3 DNA reads as TGTGCCACCAGCACCGGAAACACCATATATTTT. Translation: CATSTGNTIYF. This chain joins TRBV19 and TRBJ1-3; D ambiguous. Trimming stripped 10 bases from V and 4 bases from J, with 8 bases between. Germline V lookup: CDR1 LNHDA, CDR2 SQIVND (reference sequence). CDR3 length equals 11 residues.

The rearrangement links TRBV5-6 to TRBJ2-7; perhaps TRBD2 as D (5 bases). V dropped 4 bases and J dropped 3 bases, with 14 bases sitting between them. This CDR3 is built from 14 residues. Germline CDR1 is SGHDT and CDR2 is YYEEEE. CDR3 protein: CASSRGSGYYEQYF. The CDR3 coding sequence is TGTGCCAGCAGCCGCGGGTCAGGTTACTACGAGCAGTACTTC.

The CDR3 sequence: CASMAAYNDYEQYF. The CDR3 DNA sequence: TGTGCCAGCATGGCTGCTTATAACGACTACGAGCAGTACTTC. The chain carries TRBV6-5 and TRBJ2-7, with D unclear. Trimming left V 7 bases short and J 3 bases short, with 16 bases between. This CDR3 is built from 14 residues. CDR1 is MNHEY and CDR2 is SVGAGI in the germline V gene.

In this sample, this clone turned up a few times. The chain combines TRBV19 with TRBJ1-5; 7 bases agree with TRBD1. The CDR3 consists of 14 residues. The germline V gene encodes CDR1 LNHDA and CDR2 SQIVND (reference sequence). V trimming: 8 bases; J trimming: 5 bases; junction bases outside the gene matches: 9. This chain's CDR3 is CASWDSPWDQPQHF. The CDR3 DNA is TGTGCCAGTTGGGACAGTCCCTGGGATCAGCCCCAGCATTTT.

The chain has TRBV15 and TRBJ2-5; TRBD2 is a possible D gene (6 bases). The DNA end is more similar to TRBJ2-7, so the J call may be wrong. The germline V gene has CDR1 LNHNV and CDR2 YYDKDF (reference sequence). The CDR3 extends over 16 amino acids. For the CDR3, the DNA is TGTGCCACCAGCAGAGATCCGGGGGTGGCGTCCTACGAGCAGTACTTC. Its translation: CATSRDPGVASYEQYF.

The V and J genes are TRBV7-2 and TRBJ2-5; no firm D call. The CDR3 sequence is 12 residues long. Germline CDR1 reads SGHTA; CDR2 reads FQGNSA. V gave up 5 bases and J gave up 6 bases, with 10 bases separating them. CDR3 coding DNA: TGTGCCAGCAGCCCAAGTTCCCAGACCCAGTACTTC. Translated, it gives CASSPSSQTQYF.

The V call is TRBV4-3, the J call TRBJ1-4, with D perhaps matching TRBD1 (6 bases). Deletions cut 0 bases from V and 6 bases from J, with 14 bases between. Germline loops: CDR1 LGHNA, CDR2 YSLEER. CDR3 length: 16 amino acids. The CDR3 is CASSQDRQVRYEKLFF. CDR3 DNA sequence: TGCGCCAGCAGCCAAGACAGACAGGTTCGGTATGAAAAACTGTTTTTT.

The J gene is TRBJ2-1, the V gene TRBV27; D unclear. The CDR3 is made up of 14 amino acids. The germline CDR1 and CDR2 sequences are MNHEY and SMNVEV (reference sequence). V shed 6 bases and J shed 1 base, with 10 bases lying between them. CDR3 nucleotides: TGTGCCAGCAGCGAGGACGGATCCTACAATGAGCAGTTCTTC. Its translation is CASSEDGSYNEQFF.